This T cell receptor (beta chain) was recorded in a study of blood T cells in healthy people across ages (dated by TCRdb to 2015 to 2017). Study-level background: Template switching captured roughly one uniquely barcoded TCR beta cDNA molecule per two T cells in model experiments. Donors were grouped into four age groups: young (average approximately 15 years), middle-aged (39), aged (around 60) and long-lived (around 82). To avoid experimental bias, donors of different ages were spread randomly across the sequencing lanes. The study analyzed two additional independent replicas of 1 million unique cDNA reads from the same blood draw for two donors, one aged 18 to 29 and one aged 80 or older. To track age-related changes in TCR beta repertoire diversity, the study relied on deep sequencing normalized with unique cDNA molecular identifiers.

Comment on this clonotype: What this receptor recognizes is not known. A read error may be the cause here, since a much bigger clone is one base away.

The study at large found these results: Observed TCR beta diversity per million T cells fell roughly linearly with age, and a significant reduction was already apparent by age around 40. Bulk unsorted PBMC profiling prevented conclusive comparison of naive and antigen-experienced compartments. Compared with the aged group, more naive CD4+ T cells, fewer expanded clones and increased TCR diversity were shown by the long-lived group, suggesting age selection. Total diversity estimates from one million sequenced T cells were considered lower bounds and underestimates. Because the CMV infection status of the donors was unknown, age-related changes in expanded clonotypes may potentially have been confounded. There was a strong correlation between observed TCR beta diversity and the percentage of naive T cells measured by flow cytometry.

The CDR3 contains 14 residues, cysteine and phenylalanine counted. The entry retains the CDR3 DNA only, 42 bases that are in frame from base 1. CDR1 and CDR2 are drawn from the germline V gene: SGHTA, FQGNSA. The library was produced with 5' RACE. Sequencing instrument: Illumina HiSeq 2500. A second roughly 7 to 12 cycle PCR used a sample-barcoded 5' primer and a J-beta primer mix. Each TCR beta cDNA molecule received a unique molecular identifier from a template-switch 5' adaptor carrying 12 random nucleotides. At least 2.5 million CDR3-containing paired-end reads were obtained from each sample. First-strand cDNA synthesis was performed from all RNA using the Mint cDNA synthesis kit, with priming by a TRBC-specific oligonucleotide. Following uracil-DNA glycosylase treatment, a first 18-cycle PCR with universal primers M1SS and BC2_uni_R was performed on all cDNA. The source study handled its data this way. For normalization, 1 million high-quality reads were randomly selected from each sample, with every read carrying a distinct molecular identifier. Reads sharing molecular identifiers were discarded rather than binned into consensus sequences. CDR3 identification, clonotype clustering and error correction used MiTCR with a Q25 quality threshold and the strictest error-elimination algorithm. Lower-bound total TCR beta diversity was estimated with a nonparametric unseen species model using Euler transformation. TCRdb reprocessed the public reads (quality trimming at Q25 with fastp, clone calling with MiXCR) and kept in-frame beta chains. Rows merge per CDR3 protein into single entries with the most common DNA and genes. TCRdb's processing, not the authors', yielded these V and J calls. This sample comprises hundreds of thousands of distinct CDR3 sequences, about 55% of them detected only once. The ten largest clones take up 51% of the sample.

Donors were 39 systemically healthy Caucasian individuals from Russia aged about 6 to 100 years. Each donor gave about 9.2 milliliters of peripheral blood, drawn into EDTA-treated Vacutainer tubes. Ficoll-Paque density-gradient centrifugation was used to isolate PBMCs, with at least 6.5 million per sample. Trizol reagent was used to extract total RNA from PBMCs, with at least 5.5 micrograms per sample. For every donor, flow cytometry on a PBMC aliquot measured the percentage of naive CD45RAhigh/CD27high T cells. Sequenced material: blood. Here the chain combines TRBV7-2 and TRBJ1-2; the D gene assignment is ambiguous. This TCR came from a man aged 60 to 75 in good health. Here the CDR3 is given as CASSPYWQEYDYTF. The nucleotide sequence is given as TGTGCCAGCAGCCCCTACTGGCAGGAGTATGACTACACCTTC. Extended through the reference TRBV7-2 and TRBJ1-2 proteins, this CDR3 yields the full variable domain: GAGVSQSPSNKVTEKGKDVELRCDPISGHTALYWYRQSLGQGLEFLIYFQGNSAPDKSGLPSDRFSAERTGGSVSTLTIQRTQQEDSAVYLCASSPYWQEYDYTFGSGTRLTVV.